These 14 T cell receptor beta chains share one sample of origin, sequenced in a study of shared clonotypes between healthy human individuals. The table came from immunoSEQ multiplex PCR; TCRdb's copy has only in-frame clones and leaves some out. Of 950,000 to 1,200,000 clones in the sample, around 77% were seen once. Sequenced input: memory CD4+ T cells from PBMCs. Subset defined: CD45RA-negative fraction. The receptors were sampled from a man aged 18 to 35 in good health. Some clones in this sample may be carry-over from other donors' samples.

J is TRBJ2-3 and V is TRBV11-2; 10 bases line up with TRBD1. The V gene end was trimmed by 5 bases and the J gene end by 2 bases; junction bases not matched to a gene: 7. The CDR3 runs to 16 residues. Germline lookup yields CDR1 SGHAT and CDR2 FQNNGV. CDR3 sequence reads: CASSPRDRGTTDTQYF. CDR3 DNA: TGTGCCAGCAGCCCCAGGGACAGGGGTACCACAGATACGCAGTATTTT.

Concerning this clone: Other DNA sequences of this sample code for an identical CDR3. The V gene is TRBV28, the J gene TRBJ1-1, with 7 bases identical to TRBD1. The CDR3 contains 13 residues. Germline values: CDR1 MDHEN, CDR2 SYDVKM. Trimming cost V 7 bases and J 0 bases; bases outside gene matches: 2. The CDR3 nucleotides read TGTGCCAGCATCGGGACAGTGAACACTGAAGCTTTCTTT. This translates into CASIGTVNTEAFF.

The chain uses TRBV7-2 and TRBJ2-7; D is unclear. Deletions cut 2 bases from V and 1 base from J, with 9 bases between. The V gene's germline CDR1 is SGHTA and CDR2 FQGNSA. This CDR3 is built from 14 residues. CDR3 residues: CASSLYRISYEQYF. Written as DNA, the CDR3 is TGTGCCAGCAGCTTATACAGAATTTCCTACGAGCAGTACTTC.

This clone was counted between two and nine times. The CDR3 coding sequence is TGCGCCAGCAGCCACCCTAGGGGGGACAGGGGTGGCTACACCTTC. Translated, it gives CASSHPRGDRGGYTF. The chain combines TRBV4-1 with TRBJ1-2, with 10 bases aligning to TRBD1. CDR3 length: 15 amino acids. V dropped 3 bases and J dropped 7; count of bases not matched to a gene: 8. Per germline, CDR1 MGHRA and CDR2 YSYEKL.

A note on this clone: This likely stems from a read error, as it lies one base from a far larger clone. This sequence joins TRBV30 and TRBJ1-2; TRBD1 aligns across 7 bases. The CDR3 contains 14 residues. V lost 3 bases, J lost 1 base, and 5 bases stayed unmatched. Germline loops: CDR1 GTSNPN, CDR2 SVGIG (reference sequence). CDR3 sequence: CAWRRDSSNYGYTF. CDR3 DNA: TGTGCCTGGAGACGGGACAGTAGTAACTATGGCTACACCTTC.

The chain employs TRBV7-9 and TRBJ2-3; perhaps TRBD2 as D (6 bases). The germline CDR1 and CDR2 sequences are SEHNR and FQNEAQ (reference sequence). The V end was cut by 6 bases, the J end by 5 bases, with 12 bases between. CDR3 length: 13 residues. In DNA form, the CDR3 reads TGTGCCAGCAGTCCCGGGGGATTAGATACGCAGTATTTT. This codes for CASSPGGLDTQYF. Full variable domain (remainder filled in from reference TRBV7-9 and TRBJ2-3): DTGVSQNPRHKITKRGQNVTFRCDPISEHNRLYWYRQTLGQGPEFLTYFQNEAQLEKSRLLSDRFSAERPKGSFSTLEIQRTEQGDSAMYLCASSPGGLDTQYFGPGTRLTVL.

V and J are TRBV4-3 and TRBJ1-2; no reliable D call. The germline V gene has CDR1 LGHNA and CDR2 YSLEER. This CDR3 spans 13 amino acids. The V gene lost 1 base and the J gene lost 7 bases, with 10 bases spanning the gap. For the CDR3, the DNA is TGCGCCAGCAGCCAAGTGGGGATTTCTGGCTACACCTTC. Protein: CASSQVGISGYTF.

The rearrangement joins TRBV7-9 to TRBJ2-2, with D unclear. The CDR3 has 16 amino acids. Germline V lookup: CDR1 SEHNR, CDR2 FQNEAQ (reference sequence). V was shortened by 1 base and J by 4 bases, with 13 bases between the two germline ends. For the CDR3, the DNA is TGTGCCAGCAGCTTAGGGCACAGAGCCGCCACCGGGGAGCTGTTTTTT. Its protein is CASSLGHRAATGELFF.

This chain uses TRBV6-1 with TRBJ1-5; possibly TRBD1 for D (6 bases). The CDR3 totals 18 residues. Germline CDR1 reads MNHNS; CDR2 reads SASEGT. Trimming shortened V by 4 bases and J by 6 bases, and 25 bases separated the two germline ends. The CDR3 DNA reads as TGTGCCAGCAGTGGAAAACCGGGACACCGTAGAGATGGTCAGCCCCAGCATTTT. As protein: CASSGKPGHRRDGQPQHF.

This clone was detected a few times. The V call is TRBV6-1, the J call TRBJ1-2; D gene ambiguous. The ends were cut back, 3 bases at V and 5 bases at J, with 10 bases in the middle. Germline V gene sequence: CDR1 MNHNS, CDR2 SASEGT. The CDR3 runs to 13 residues. The CDR3 bases are TGTGCCAGCAGTGATAAGATTGCGTATGGCTACACCTTC. Translation: CASSDKIAYGYTF.

The chain recombines TRBV28 with TRBJ2-7; tentatively, D is TRBD1 (6 bases). With 8 bases removed from V and 2 bases from J, the gap between germline ends came to 13 bases. The CDR3 sequence is 13 residues long. Germline V gene data show CDR1 as MDHEN and CDR2 as SYDVKM. The CDR3 loop is CASGIQGAYEQYF. The CDR3, as DNA: TGTGCCAGCGGAATACAGGGAGCCTACGAGCAGTACTTC. The full variable domain, rest sourced from reference TRBV28 and TRBJ2-7, is DVKVTQSSRYLVKRTGEKVFLECVQDMDHENMFWYRQDPGLGLRLIYFSYDVKMKEKGDIPEGYSVSREKKERFSLILESASTNQTSMYLCASGIQGAYEQYFGPGTRLTVT.

The CDR3 DNA reads as TGTGCCAGCAGCGAGGACCAGATCTCACCCCTCCACTTT. This codes for CASSEDQISPLHF. The J gene is TRBJ1-6, the V gene TRBV5-4; D ambiguous. Trimming removed 4 bases from V and 10 bases from J, with 12 bases in between. Germline CDR1 and CDR2: SGHNT and YYREEE (reference sequence). This CDR3 comprises 13 residues.

Points on this clone: This same CDR3 is encoded by further DNA sequences in the sample. The chain carries TRBV30 and TRBJ2-3; D is perhaps TRBD1 (5 bases). Germline-derived CDR1 and CDR2 are GTSNPN and SVGIG (reference sequence). This CDR3 has 12 amino acids. Trimming stripped 0 bases from V and 4 bases from J, with 5 bases between. The CDR3 DNA reads as TGTGCCTGGAGTGTAGGGGCAGATACGCAGTATTTT. This encodes CAWSVGADTQYF.

This chain connects TRBV28 to TRBJ1-1; D perhaps matches TRBD1 (6 bases). V was cut by 4 bases and J by 8 bases, with 11 bases left in between. The CDR3 runs 12 residues. Germline CDR1 reads MDHEN; CDR2 reads SYDVKM. This CDR3 is CASSSYRDEAFF. In nucleotides, the CDR3 is TGTGCCAGCAGTTCCTACAGGGACGAAGCTTTCTTT.